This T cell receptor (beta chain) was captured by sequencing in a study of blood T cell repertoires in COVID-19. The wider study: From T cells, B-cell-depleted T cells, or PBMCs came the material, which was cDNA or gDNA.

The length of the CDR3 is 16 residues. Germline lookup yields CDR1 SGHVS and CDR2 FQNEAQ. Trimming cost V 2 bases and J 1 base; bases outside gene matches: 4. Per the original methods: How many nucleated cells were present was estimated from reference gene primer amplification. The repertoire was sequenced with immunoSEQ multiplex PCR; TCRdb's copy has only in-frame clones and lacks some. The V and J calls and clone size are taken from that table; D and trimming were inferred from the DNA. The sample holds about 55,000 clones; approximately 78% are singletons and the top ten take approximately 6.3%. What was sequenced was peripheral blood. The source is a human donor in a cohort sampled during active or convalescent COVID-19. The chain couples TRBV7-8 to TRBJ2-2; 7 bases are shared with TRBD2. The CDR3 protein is CASSLTRGGNTGELFF. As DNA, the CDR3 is TGTGCCAGCAGCTTAACGCGCGGGGGGAACACCGGGGAGCTGTTTTTT.